This T cell receptor (beta chain) was sequenced during a study of blood T cells in healthy people across ages. Whole-study results and caveats: Samples with more naive T cells showed higher observed beta diversity. As age increased, TCR beta diversity per million T cells fell in a roughly linear fashion.

The use of a sample-barcoded 5' primer and a J-beta primer mix characterized a second PCR of about 6 to 11 cycles. MiXCR, applied by TCRdb to the 5' RACE reads, yields one record per CDR3 protein. Counted here are 1.2 million to 1.5 million distinct CDR3 sequences, 45% to 70% occurring once; the ten biggest clones make up over 6.5%. Each donor gave approximately 9.7 milliliters of peripheral blood. Every sample yielded at least 6.5 million isolated PBMCs. Comments on this clonotype: The antigen remains undetermined.

The CDR3 length is 12 residues. V lost 7 bases and J 14 bases, leaving 17 bases between the germline ends. In germline, CDR1 is MNHNS, CDR2 SASEGT. The V and J genes are TRBV6-1 and TRBJ1-4; tentatively, D is TRBD1 (5 bases). Material: blood. The source of this sequence is a young man in good health. The CDR3: CASNNRDGLLFF. The DNA of the CDR3 is TGTGCCAGCAACAACCGGGACGGCCTTCTGTTTTTT.